One and the same sample provided the 31 T cell receptor beta chains below, sequenced in a study of breast tumors, draining lymph nodes, adjacent tissues. Each CDR3 protein is one row after TCRdb ran MiXCR on the multiplex PCR reads. Of about 22,000 distinct CDR3 sequences detected, under 60% appear once; the ten largest clones hold roughly 13%. Material: breast tumor tissue. The source of these receptors is a female donor with breast cancer. Some clones in this sample may be carry-over from other donors' samples.

This chain connects TRBV13 to TRBJ2-5; D call uncertain. The V gene's germline CDR1 is PRHDT and CDR2 FYEKMQ (reference sequence). The V gene lost 5 bases and the J gene lost 5 bases, with 12 bases spanning the gap. The CDR3 runs 13 residues. The CDR3 loop is CASSPGVAETQYF. The CDR3 DNA is TGTGCCAGCAGCCCTGGTGTGGCGGAGACCCAGTACTTC. The full variable domain, its missing parts supplied by reference TRBV13 and TRBJ2-5, is AAGVIQSPRHLIKEKRETATLKCYPIPRHDTVYWYQQGPGQDPQFLISFYEKMQSDKGSIPDRFSAQQFSDYHSELNMSSLELGDSALYFCASSPGVAETQYFGPGTRLLVL.

This clonotype was recorded many times. This sequence joins TRBV28 and TRBJ2-7; 10 nucleotides line up with TRBD1. CDR3 length: 15 amino acids. The junction had 6 bases not matched to a gene; V was cut back by 4 bases and J by 3 bases. The germline gives CDR1 MDHEN, CDR2 SYDVKM. CDR3 loop: CASSYPTGGLYEQYF. CDR3 DNA sequence: TGTGCCAGCAGTTACCCGACAGGGGGCCTCTACGAGCAGTACTTC.

The V and J genes are TRBV12-3 or TRBV12-4 and TRBJ2-2; the match to TRBD2 covers 8 bases. The CDR3 length is 16 residues. Unmatched junction bases numbered 8, after V lost 5 bases and J lost 3 bases. This CDR3 is CASSEWTGGDTGELFF. CDR3 DNA: TGTGCCAGCAGTGAGTGGACCGGGGGGGACACCGGGGAGCTGTTTTTT.

This clonotype was recorded at least ten times. The chain uses TRBV18 and TRBJ1-4, with 9 bases lining up with TRBD1. The CDR3 sequence is 14 residues long. J was trimmed by 4 bases and V by 5 bases; bases with no gene match: 2. Looked up from germline, CDR1 is KGHSH and CDR2 is LQKENI. The CDR3 region is CASSTGGLNEKLFF. The CDR3 DNA is TGTGCCAGCTCAACAGGGGGCCTTAATGAAAAACTGTTTTTT. The entire variable domain, with the rest obtained from reference TRBV18 and TRBJ1-4, is as follows: NAGVMQNPRHLVRRRGQEARLRCSPMKGHSHVYWYRQLPEEGLKFMVYLQKENIIDESGMPKERFSAEFPKEGPSILRIQQVVRGDSAAYFCASSTGGLNEKLFFGSGTQLSVL.

This chain connects TRBV19 to TRBJ2-4; no reliable D call. Trimming left V 10 bases short and J 0 bases short, with 7 bases between. The CDR3 is 12 amino acids. Per the germline V gene, CDR1 is LNHDA and CDR2 is SQIVND (reference sequence). CDR3 amino acids: CATSLAKNIQYF. In nucleotides, the CDR3 is TGTGCCACGTCACTAGCCAAAAACATTCAGTACTTC.

In its sample, this clonotype is medium-sized. This chain links TRBV12-3 or TRBV12-4 with TRBJ2-7; possible D gene TRBD1, 6 bases. The CDR3 runs to 14 residues. V lost 3 bases to trimming and J lost 4 bases, with 13 bases between them. CDR3 coding DNA: TGTGCCAGCAGTTTTGGGGGACAACGGTACGAGCAGTACTTC. Its protein is CASSFGGQRYEQYF.

The chain combines TRBV19 with TRBJ1-6; possible D gene TRBD1, 6 bases. Germline CDR1 LNHDA, CDR2 SQIVND (reference sequence). The CDR3 loop spans 14 amino acids. Trimming left V 6 bases short and J 7 bases short, with 13 bases between. This CDR3 reads CASRTTGLNSPLHF. DNA of the CDR3: TGTGCCAGTAGGACCACAGGGTTAAATTCACCCCTCCACTTT.

The rearrangement links TRBV9 to TRBJ1-6; D gene uncertain. Germline V gene lookup returns CDR1 SGDLS and CDR2 YYNGEE. The CDR3 has 15 residues. V dropped 5 bases and J dropped 1 base, with 10 bases sitting between them. The CDR3 DNA reads as TGTGCCAGCAGTCTCCGGGTGTCCTATAATTCACCCCTCCACTTT. It encodes CASSLRVSYNSPLHF.

The CDR3 loop reads CASSLEGKGNSPLHF. Written as DNA, the CDR3 is TGTGCCAGCAGCCTCGAGGGAAAGGGGAATTCACCCCTCCACTTT. This rearrangement joins TRBV7-9 to TRBJ1-6; TRBD1 is a possible D gene (5 bases). The CDR3 extends over 15 amino acids. Trimming took 5 bases from V and 7 from J, leaving 15 bases between them. CDR1 and CDR2 (germline): SEHNR, FQNEAQ (reference sequence).

The chain carries TRBV19 and TRBJ2-7; unclear D gene. From germline, CDR1 is LNHDA and CDR2 SQIVND (reference sequence). V dropped 3 bases and J dropped 0 bases, with 9 bases sitting between them. This CDR3 region has 14 residues. CDR3 DNA: TGTGCCAGTAGTATTTCCAGGAGCTCCTACGAGCAGTACTTC. This gives the protein CASSISRSSYEQYF.

About this clonotype: Given a much more abundant clone one base away, this may be a read error. The chain combines TRBV6-6 with TRBJ1-1; D ambiguous. The CDR3 totals 10 residues. In germline, CDR1 is MNHNY, CDR2 SVGAGI (reference sequence). The CDR3 bases are TGTGCCTGCAGTTACAATCAAGCTTTCTTT. It specifies CACSYNQAFF.

As for this clonotype: Relative to the germline gene, one junction end is altered; a read error may explain this. This chain uses TRBV7-9 with TRBJ1-6; TRBD1 matches 8 bases. CDR1 and CDR2 from the germline V gene are SEHNR and FQNEAQ (reference sequence). CDR3 length: 14 amino acids. The CDR3 DNA reads TGTGCCAGCAGCATGACAGGGGAGCCCGGCGCCCCAACCTTT. Translation: CASSMTGEPGAPTF.

The chain couples TRBV6-1 to TRBJ2-5; 10 bases agree with TRBD1. This CDR3 is built from 14 residues. The ends lost 5 bases at V and 9 bases at J; junction bases unmatched: 9. From germline, CDR1 is MNHNS and CDR2 SASEGT. The CDR3 DNA reads TGTGCCAGCAGTCCCGGGACAGGGGTGTGGGCCCAGTACTTC. Its protein is CASSPGTGVWAQYF.

The table lists this clonotype with many counts. The chain links TRBV7-3 to TRBJ2-3; no clear D. The CDR3 consists of 13 residues. Trimming took off 5 bases at V and 2 bases at J, with 8 bases between the two ends. Per germline, CDR1 SGHTA and CDR2 FQGTGA. CDR3 DNA sequence: TGTGCCAGCAGCCCCCACCCCACAGATACGCAGTATTTT. This gives the protein CASSPHPTDTQYF.

This clonotype has ten or more counts. This chain uses TRBV7-9 with TRBJ1-1, with D tentatively TRBD1 (5 bases). CDR1 and CDR2 from the germline V gene are SEHNR and FQNEAQ (reference sequence). CDR3 length: 14 amino acids. Trimming left V 5 bases short and J 10 bases short, with 20 bases between. CDR3 DNA: TGTGCCAGCAGCGATAACAGCAAATCGGGGGGAGCTTTCTTT. Translation: CASSDNSKSGGAFF.

This clonotype was recorded many times. The chain links TRBV2 to TRBJ1-2, with 7 positions matching TRBD1. Germline lookup yields CDR1 SNHLY and CDR2 FYNNEI. With 0 bases clipped from V and 5 bases from J, the junction kept 6 bases outside the gene matches. The CDR3 totals 15 residues. The CDR3, as DNA: TGTGCCAGCAGTGAAGCAGACGGCAGGGGGTATGGCTACACCTTC. Translating it yields CASSEADGRGYGYTF.

Relative to its sample, this clonotype is medium-sized (0.01 to 0.1%). The chain employs TRBV6-6 and TRBJ1-6; 9 bases line up with TRBD1. Germline V gene data show CDR1 as MNHNY and CDR2 as SVGAGI (reference sequence). This CDR3 has 17 amino acids. V lost 0 bases, J lost 10 bases, and 10 bases stayed unmatched. CDR3 region: CASSYSEGWTGASPLHF. DNA for the CDR3: TGTGCCAGCAGTTACTCGGAGGGGTGGACAGGGGCCTCACCCCTCCACTTT.

The chain has TRBV5-4 and TRBJ2-1, with TRBD1 identical over 9 bases. The CDR3 has 15 residues. Germline values: CDR1 SGHNT, CDR2 YYREEE (reference sequence). After removal of 4 bases from V and 2 bases from J, the junction contained 4 bases not matched to a gene. CDR3 sequence reads: CASSGGTGTYNEQFF. As DNA, the CDR3 is TGTGCCAGCAGCGGCGGGACAGGGACCTACAATGAGCAGTTCTTC.

The rearrangement uses TRBV5-4 and TRBJ1-6, with a tentative D call TRBD1 (6 bases). CDR1 and CDR2 (germline): SGHNT, YYREEE (reference sequence). The CDR3 consists of 14 residues. V was pared by 2 bases and J by 8 bases, with 11 bases between. The CDR3 here is CASSLWGADSPLHF. For the CDR3, the DNA is TGTGCCAGCAGCTTATGGGGGGCGGATTCACCCCTCCACTTT.

This clonotype came up many times. The genes are TRBV5-4 and TRBJ2-1; the D is unclear. This CDR3 has 14 residues. V lost 7 bases, J lost 3 bases, and 14 bases lay in between. Germline V gene lookup returns CDR1 SGHNT and CDR2 YYREEE (reference sequence). The CDR3 sequence: CASRAEAGYNEQFF. Here the CDR3 DNA reads TGTGCCAGCCGGGCCGAGGCAGGCTACAATGAGCAGTTCTTC.

This clonotype appeared once. The rearrangement joins TRBV2 to TRBJ2-1; perhaps TRBD2 as D (6 bases). CDR1 is SNHLY, CDR2 FYNNEI, per germline. The CDR3 consists of 16 residues. Trimming took 6 bases from V and 1 from J, leaving 16 bases between them. CDR3 loop: CASRHRDSESYNEQFF. For the CDR3, the DNA is TGTGCCAGCAGGCACCGGGACTCCGAGTCCTACAATGAGCAGTTCTTC.

This chain joins TRBV7-6 and TRBJ2-3; 15 bases align to TRBD2. The CDR3 extends over 19 amino acids. V shed 1 base and J 0 bases; nucleotides not matched to a gene: 5. CDR1 and CDR2 (germline): SGHVS, FNYEAQ. The DNA of the CDR3 is TGTGCCAGCAGCTTAGGAGGGACTAGCGGGGGGCTAAGCACAGATACGCAGTATTTT. Amino acids: CASSLGGTSGGLSTDTQYF.

Points on this clonotype: A much larger clone lies one base from this, so it may be a read error. V gene TRBV5-1 combines with J gene TRBJ1-1; D possibly corresponds to TRBD1 (5 bases). Germline V gives CDR1 SGHRS, CDR2 YFSETQ. The CDR3 covers 14 residues. CDR3 in DNA: TGCGCCAGCAGCCCGGGACTCTCGAACGCTGAAGCTTTCTTT. This sequence encodes CASSPGLSNAEAFF. Using reference TRBV5-1 and TRBJ1-1 for the parts outside the CDR3, the full variable domain is KAGVTQTPRYLIKTRGQQVTLSCSPISGHRSVSWYQQTPGQGLQFLFEYFSETQRNKGNFPGRFSGRQFSNSRSEMNVSTLELGDSALYLCASSPGLSNAEAFFGQGTRLTVV.

This clonotype was counted at least ten times. The rearrangement joins TRBV6-2 or TRBV6-3 to TRBJ1-2; TRBD1 matches 11 bases. Losses at the gene ends were 2 bases for V and 4 bases for J; bases not matched to a gene: 6. The CDR3 loop spans 16 amino acids. Germline V lookup: CDR1 MNHEY, CDR2 SVGEGT. The CDR3 coding sequence is TGTGCCAGCAGTTACAGGCGGACAGGGGGCGGCTATGGCTACACCTTC. As protein: CASSYRRTGGGYGYTF.

This clonotype was seen only once. The genes are TRBV2 and TRBJ2-7, with TRBD1 identical over 7 bases. V shed 3 bases, J shed 3 bases, and the junction held 5 bases outside the gene matches. Germline CDR1 reads SNHLY; CDR2 reads FYNNEI. The CDR3 loop spans 14 amino acids. Written as DNA, the CDR3 is TGTGCCAGCAGTGACGGGTCAGGGGGCTACGAGCAGTACTTC. Translation gives CASSDGSGGYEQYF.

This clonotype came up many times. This chain uses TRBV7-2 with TRBJ2-5, with D possibly being TRBD2 (7 bases). The CDR3 covers 14 residues. CDR1 and CDR2 from the germline V gene are SGHTA and FQGNSA. The V end lost 1 base, the J end lost 5 bases, and 11 bases lay between the germline ends. In DNA, the CDR3 is TGTGCCAGCAGCTTAGGGGGGGGCGTTGAGACCCAGTACTTC. The encoded protein is CASSLGGGVETQYF.

This clonotype was recorded at least ten times. The chain couples TRBV7-8 to TRBJ1-1, with 11 bases fitting TRBD1. The CDR3 is made up of 14 amino acids. The V and J ends lost 2 bases and 10 bases, in that order; junction bases with no gene match: 6. Germline loops: CDR1 SGHVS, CDR2 FQNEAQ. This chain's CDR3 is CASSLQDRGRRAFF. DNA for the CDR3: TGTGCCAGCAGCTTACAGGACAGGGGGCGCCGAGCTTTCTTT.

This clonotype showed up many times. The gene calls are TRBV28 and TRBJ1-5; a possible D gene is TRBD1 (5 bases). Between the trimmed V and J ends, which lost 2 bases and 6 bases, there was a span of 11 bases. From germline, CDR1 is MDHEN and CDR2 SYDVKM. The CDR3 runs 14 residues. CDR3 residues: CASSLRGGGQPQHF. The CDR3 DNA follows: TGTGCCAGCAGTTTAAGGGGCGGGGGTCAGCCCCAGCATTTT.

The chain carries TRBV6-1 and TRBJ2-5; possibly TRBD1 for D (6 bases). V lost 7 bases and J 2 bases, leaving 20 bases between the germline ends. CDR3 length equals 16 residues. In germline, CDR1 is MNHNS, CDR2 SASEGT. The CDR3 sequence: CASTRPRGSGQETQYF. In DNA form, the CDR3 reads TGTGCCAGCACCCGACCTAGGGGGAGTGGGCAAGAGACCCAGTACTTC.

V gene TRBV7-9 combines with J gene TRBJ2-7; 7 bases agree with TRBD1. CDR3 size: 13 residues. Germline V CDR1 and CDR2: SEHNR, FQNEAQ (reference sequence). V lost 3 bases to trimming and J lost 5 bases; unmatched junction nucleotides: 4. The CDR3 spells CASSFQTGNEQYF. CDR3 sequence (DNA): TGTGCCAGCAGCTTCCAGACAGGGAACGAGCAGTACTTC.

This clonotype was seen many times. The chain links TRBV11-2 to TRBJ2-1; 7 nucleotides line up with TRBD2. The CDR3 loop spans 15 amino acids. Trimming removed 6 bases from V and 1 base from J; junction bases left unmatched: 6. The germline V gene has CDR1 SGHAT and CDR2 FQNNGV. In DNA, the CDR3 is TGTGCCAGCAGGTCGGGGAGGGGATCCTACAATGAGCAGTTCTTC. This translates into CASRSGRGSYNEQFF.